Given below is one T cell receptor beta chain in context. TCRdb re-analysed the RT-PCR reads in MiXCR, keeping a single row per CDR3 protein. Here the sample spans 90,000 to 120,000 distinct CDR3 sequences, roughly 37% being singletons. The sample originates from a study of patients and donors after allogeneic stem cell transplantation. CDR1 SEHNR and CDR2 FQNEAQ come from the germline V gene (reference sequence). The CDR3 runs 14 residues. Trimming cost V 5 bases and J 3 bases, with 10 bases left between them. This TCR was recovered from a human donor who was either an allogeneic HSCT recipient or a stem cell or donor lymphocyte infusion donor (not recorded which). It is not recorded whose cells these are; they may come from a transplant donor. The chain joins TRBV7-9 to TRBJ2-2; D is uncertain. Input material: blood, either unsorted or a sorted T cell fraction (not recorded which). In nucleotides, the CDR3 is TGTGCCAGCAGCCTACGTAGTTACACCGGGGAGCTGTTTTTT. Encoded protein: CASSLRSYTGELFF.